The clone carrying this T cell receptor beta chain was seen only a few times. Study processing details: The authors estimated nucleated cell counts from reference gene primer amplification. Data came from immunoSEQ multiplex PCR; TCRdb stores just in-frame clones and leaves some out. V and J calls and clone size come straight from that table; D and trimming were deduced from the DNA. Here the sample spans around 41,000 clones, roughly 91% being singletons. This entry comes from a study of blood T cell repertoires in COVID-19. Study-wide background: Spain, Italy and the United States supplied samples that represented acute and convalescent COVID-19. In each case, the material was cDNA or gDNA derived from T cells, B-cell-depleted T cells, or PBMCs.

Germline values: CDR1 SGHRS, CDR2 YFSETQ. The CDR3 runs 14 residues. V lost 0 bases and J lost 2, with 8 bases in between. The chain recombines TRBV5-1 with TRBJ1-1, with D possibly TRBD1 on 6 matching bases. Sequenced input: peripheral blood. The sequence derives from a human donor in a cohort sampled during active COVID-19. The CDR3 here is CASSLATGNTEAFF. The CDR3 region has the DNA TGCGCCAGCAGCTTGGCGACAGGTAACACTGAAGCTTTCTTT.